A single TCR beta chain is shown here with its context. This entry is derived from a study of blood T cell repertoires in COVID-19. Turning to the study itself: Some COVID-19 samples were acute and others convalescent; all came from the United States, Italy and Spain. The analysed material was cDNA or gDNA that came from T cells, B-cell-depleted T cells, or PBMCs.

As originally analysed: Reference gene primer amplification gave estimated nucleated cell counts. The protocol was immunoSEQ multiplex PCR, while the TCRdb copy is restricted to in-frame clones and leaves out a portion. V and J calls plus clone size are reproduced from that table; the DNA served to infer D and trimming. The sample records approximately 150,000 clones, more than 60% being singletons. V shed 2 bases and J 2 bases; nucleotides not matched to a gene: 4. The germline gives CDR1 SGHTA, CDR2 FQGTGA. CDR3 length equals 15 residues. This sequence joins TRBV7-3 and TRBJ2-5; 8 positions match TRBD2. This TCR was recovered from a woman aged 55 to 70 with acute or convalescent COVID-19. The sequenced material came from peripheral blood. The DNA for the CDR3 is TGTGCCAGCAGCTTAGAGGGGACTAGGCAAGAGACCCAGTACTTC. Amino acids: CASSLEGTRQETQYF.